These T cell receptor delta chains were read from a single sample in a study of γδ T cells in repeated Plasmodium falciparum infection. TCRdb redid clone calling on the multiplex PCR reads using CATT. The data show about 93,000 delta-chain clones, with approximately 0.92% seen just once and 9.5% to 10% held by the top ten. The sample was gamma-delta T cells from blood. Receptors were obtained from a pool of human donors (malaria-infected and uninfected, not separated). The CDR3 runs from the conserved cysteine through the conserved F or W. Fields, in order: J gene, V gene, D gene, clone size, CDR3 DNA, CDR3 protein. The D gene is left open where the match is weak. The size entry gives once, few, many, or a class for an expanded clone.

TRDJ1	TRDV2	-	many	TGTGCCTGTGACATCGTGGGAGCCAACGATAAACTCATCTTT	CACDIVGANDKLIF
TRDJ1	TRDV1	-	many	TGTGCTCTTGGGCGCCGAGGGATTTCTTCCTCCGATAAGCTCATCTTT	CALGRRGISSSDKLIF
TRDJ1	TRDV2	TRDD3	many	TGTGCCTGTGACACCGTGACTGGTACTGGGGGATTCTCCGATAAACTCATCTTT	CACDTVTGTGGFSDKLIF
TRDJ1	TRDV3	TRDD3	medium-sized	TGTGCCTTGTGGCCTTCACGCAGGGGATACGCATTTACCGATAAACTCATCTTT	CALWPSRRGYAFTDKLIF
TRDJ1	TRDV1	-	many	TGTGCTCTTGGGGATCCCCACACTTCCACCCTGGGGAATACGGTGGTAACCGATAAACTCATCTTT	CALGDPHTSTLGNTVVTDKLIF
TRDJ4	TRDV1	TRDD3	many	TGTGCTCTTGGGGAAATAAAACGTCCTACTGGATATTACTGTACGATTAAACTGGGGGATACGTACGGCCTGATCTTT	CALGEIKRPTGYYCTIKLGDTYGLIF
TRDJ1	TRDV1	TRDD2	many	TGTGCTCTTGGGGTTTCCGATCACTTCCTATCTAACGGTAAACTCATCTTT	CALGVSDHFLSNGKLIF
TRDJ1	TRDV1	-	many	TGTGCTCTTGGGGGACTTCCTACATTCAATCTGGGGGTTTTTGGCCTCATCTTT	CALGGLPTFNLGVFGLIF
TRDJ1	TRDV2	TRDD3	many	TGTGCCTGTGACACTGGGGGATATGAGGATAAACTCATCTTT	CACDTGGYEDKLIF
TRDJ1	TRDV1	TRDD3	many	TGTGCTCTTGGGGGCCCGCGCCTTCCTACCTCAGCTTCTGGGGGATACGGGGGGAGGTCCACCGATAAACTCATCTTT	CALGGPRLPTSASGGYGGRSTDKLIF